A selection of T cell receptor beta chains follows, all from one sample in a study of cytomegalovirus exposure and HLA in healthy donors. Only in-frame clones appear in the TCRdb table, and some are missing; sequencing was by immunoSEQ multiplex PCR. Counted here are fewer than 80,000 clones, over 60% occurring once; the ten biggest clones make up more than 20%. Sequencing was performed on PBMCs. Receptors originate from a man aged 50-59 years in good health and CMV-seropositive. Each CDR3 is given with its conserved first and last residue. D genes are given only for firm matches. Expanded clones are given a class, and other clones once, few, many or no size at all.

-	TRBJ1-4	-	TRBV6-1	CASSEAVREKLFF	TGTGCCAGCAGTGAAGCCGTTCGGGAAAAACTGTTTTTT
TRBD1	TRBJ2-7	-	TRBV6-5	CASSKGRDRVYEQYF	TGTGCCAGCAGCAAGGGGCGGGACAGGGTTTACGAGCAGTACTTC
TRBD1	TRBJ2-5	-	TRBV10-3	CAIRDRGQWETQYF	TGTGCCATCAGGGACAGGGGGCAGTGGGAGACCCAGTACTTC
-	TRBJ2-3	-	TRBV30	CAWSVQADTQYF	TGTGCCTGGAGTGTTCAGGCAGATACGCAGTATTTT
TRBD2	TRBJ2-3	-	TRBV28	CASRRGGTSGREGTDTQYF	TGTGCCAGCAGGCGGGGAGGGACTAGCGGGAGGGAGGGCACAGATACGCAGTATTTT
-	TRBJ2-3	once	TRBV6-5	CASSQTRVPTDTQYF	TGTGCCAGCAGTCAGACTAGGGTACCCACAGATACGCAGTATTTT
TRBD2	TRBJ2-3	-	TRBV10-2	CASTRASGSHTQYF	TGCGCCAGCACGCGGGCTAGCGGGAGCCATACGCAGTATTTT
-	TRBJ2-3	-	TRBV2	CASSEKGTDTQYF	TGTGCCAGCAGTGAAAAGGGGACAGATACGCAGTATTTT
-	TRBJ1-2	-	TRBV11-2	CASSLRAGGPYGYTF	TGTGCCAGCAGCTTAAGGGCAGGAGGACCCTATGGCTACACCTTC
-	TRBJ2-7	-	TRBV6-1	CASIRQGVSNEQYF	TGTGCCAGCATAAGGCAGGGCGTATCCAACGAGCAGTACTTC
-	TRBJ2-7	-	TRBV5-5	CASSLGRGLHEQYF	TGTGCCAGCAGCTTGGGGAGGGGGCTCCACGAGCAGTACTTC
TRBD1	TRBJ2-3	once	TRBV7-9	CASSLTGAADTQYF	TGTGCCAGCAGCTTGACAGGGGCTGCAGATACGCAGTATTTT
TRBD1	TRBJ1-2	-	TRBV5-1	CASSLGQGAYGYTF	TGCGCCAGCAGCTTGGGACAGGGAGCCTATGGCTACACCTTC
TRBD1	TRBJ1-5	-	TRBV4-3	CASSQETGAFNQPQHF	TGCGCCAGCAGCCAAGAGACAGGGGCTTTCAATCAGCCCCAGCATTTT
TRBD2	TRBJ2-1	-	TRBV10-1	CASSDSGRGNEQFF	TGCGCCAGCAGTGATAGCGGGAGAGGAAATGAGCAGTTCTTC
-	TRBJ2-3	-	TRBV7-9	CASSLTSNRVLDTQYF	TGTGCCAGCAGCTTAACCAGTAACAGGGTACTGGATACGCAGTATTTT
-	TRBJ2-2	few	TRBV9	CASSVAGRGFTGELFF	TGTGCCAGCAGCGTAGCAGGGAGGGGGTTCACCGGGGAGCTGTTTTTT
-	TRBJ1-4	few	TRBV5-1	CASSTEPGFDEKLFF	TGCGCCAGCAGCACCGAACCGGGGTTTGATGAAAAACTGTTTTTT
TRBD2	TRBJ2-5	few	TRBV13	CASSPSRLLSGRARETQYF	TGTGCCAGCAGCCCCAGTCGACTTCTAAGCGGGAGGGCTCGAGAGACCCAGTACTTC
-	TRBJ1-4	few	TRBV7-9	CASSLAIYEKLFF	TGTGCCAGCAGCTTAGCAATCTATGAAAAACTGTTTTTT
-	TRBJ1-1	-	TRBV27	CASSLYQGSSGNTEAFF	TGTGCCAGCAGTTTATACCAGGGATCCTCGGGGAACACTGAAGCTTTCTTT
-	TRBJ2-7	-	TRBV18	CASSPQKSPSYEQYF	TGTGCCAGCTCACCCCAGAAATCCCCTTCCTACGAGCAGTACTTC
TRBD2	TRBJ2-1	-	TRBV4-3	CASSQRLAGDTYNEQFF	TGCGCCAGCAGCCAGCGGCTAGCGGGGGACACCTACAATGAGCAGTTCTTC